A single count supports the clone carrying this TCR beta chain. Its target is unknown. V gave up 3 bases and J gave up 2 bases, with 15 bases separating them. The germline CDR1 and CDR2 sequences are SGHRS and YFSETQ. The CDR3 extends over 16 amino acids. The repertoire was sequenced with immunoSEQ multiplex PCR; TCRdb's copy has only in-frame clones and lacks some. Of some 91,000 clones in the sample, about 81% are singletons; the top ten hold roughly 2.1%. Described time point: after dendritic cell vaccination, including at tumor progression/relapse. This specimen comes from a study of glioma-infiltrating T cells after dendritic cell vaccination. General observations from the study: Only a small number of patients had complete blood and tumor samples.

The sample in question was blood, obtained after dendritic cell vaccination. This sequence originates from a human donor with glioblastoma. The chain links TRBV5-1 to TRBJ1-5; D call uncertain. The CDR3 nucleotides are TGCGCCAGCAGCTATGGACCCATGGAGGGCAATCAGCCCCAGCATTTT. Protein sequence: CASSYGPMEGNQPQHF.